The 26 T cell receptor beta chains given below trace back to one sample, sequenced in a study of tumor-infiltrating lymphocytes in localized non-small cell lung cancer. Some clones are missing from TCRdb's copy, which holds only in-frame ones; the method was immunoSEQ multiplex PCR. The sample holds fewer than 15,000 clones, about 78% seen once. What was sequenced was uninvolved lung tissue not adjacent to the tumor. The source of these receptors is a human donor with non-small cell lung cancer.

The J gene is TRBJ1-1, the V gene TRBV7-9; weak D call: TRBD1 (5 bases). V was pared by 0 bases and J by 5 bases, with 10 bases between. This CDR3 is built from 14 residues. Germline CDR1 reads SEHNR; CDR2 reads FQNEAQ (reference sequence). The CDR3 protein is CASSLAVKGTEAFF. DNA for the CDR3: TGTGCCAGCAGCTTAGCAGTGAAGGGGACTGAAGCTTTCTTT.

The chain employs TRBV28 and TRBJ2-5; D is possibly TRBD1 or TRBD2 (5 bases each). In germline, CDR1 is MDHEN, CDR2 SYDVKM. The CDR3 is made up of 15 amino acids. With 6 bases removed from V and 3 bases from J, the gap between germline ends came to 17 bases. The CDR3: CASSPPGGRKETQYF. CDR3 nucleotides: TGTGCCAGCAGCCCACCTGGGGGACGAAAAGAGACCCAGTACTTC.

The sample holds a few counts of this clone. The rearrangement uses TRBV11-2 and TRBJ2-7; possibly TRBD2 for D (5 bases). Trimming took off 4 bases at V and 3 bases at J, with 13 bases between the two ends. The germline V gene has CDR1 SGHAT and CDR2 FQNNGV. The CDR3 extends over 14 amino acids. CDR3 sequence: CASSSGIQRYEQYF. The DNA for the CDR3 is TGTGCCAGCAGCTCCGGGATTCAACGCTACGAGCAGTACTTC.

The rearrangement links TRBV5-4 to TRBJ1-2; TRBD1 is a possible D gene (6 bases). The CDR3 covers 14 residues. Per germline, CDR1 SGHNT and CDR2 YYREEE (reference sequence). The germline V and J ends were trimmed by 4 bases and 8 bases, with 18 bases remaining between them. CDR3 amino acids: CASSPQGSPRGYTF. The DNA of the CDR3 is TGTGCCAGCAGCCCCCAGGGGTCCCCTAGGGGCTACACCTTC.

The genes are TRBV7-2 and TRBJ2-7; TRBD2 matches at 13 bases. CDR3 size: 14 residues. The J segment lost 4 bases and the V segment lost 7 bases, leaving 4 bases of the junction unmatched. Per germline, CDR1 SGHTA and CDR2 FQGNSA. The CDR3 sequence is CASTLTSGGYEQYF. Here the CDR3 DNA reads TGTGCCAGCACCCTGACTAGCGGGGGGTACGAGCAGTACTTC.

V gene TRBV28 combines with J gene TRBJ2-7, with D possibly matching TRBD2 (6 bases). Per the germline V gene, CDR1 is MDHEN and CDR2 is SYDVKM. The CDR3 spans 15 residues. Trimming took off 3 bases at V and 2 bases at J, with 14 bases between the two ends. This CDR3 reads CASSFPGLSAYEQYF. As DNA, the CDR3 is TGTGCCAGCAGTTTTCCCGGACTATCGGCCTACGAGCAGTACTTC.

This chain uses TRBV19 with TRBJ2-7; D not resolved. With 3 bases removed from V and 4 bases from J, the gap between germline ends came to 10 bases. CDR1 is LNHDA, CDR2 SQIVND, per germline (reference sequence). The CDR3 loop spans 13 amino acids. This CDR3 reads CASSIRHQYEQYF. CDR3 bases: TGTGCCAGTAGTATCAGACACCAATACGAGCAGTACTTC.

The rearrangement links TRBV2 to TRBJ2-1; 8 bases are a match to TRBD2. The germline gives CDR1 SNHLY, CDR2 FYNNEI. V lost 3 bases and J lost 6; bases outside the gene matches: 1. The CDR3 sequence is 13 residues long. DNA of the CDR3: TGTGCCAGCAGTGATCTAGCGGGCAATGAGCAGTTCTTC. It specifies CASSDLAGNEQFF.

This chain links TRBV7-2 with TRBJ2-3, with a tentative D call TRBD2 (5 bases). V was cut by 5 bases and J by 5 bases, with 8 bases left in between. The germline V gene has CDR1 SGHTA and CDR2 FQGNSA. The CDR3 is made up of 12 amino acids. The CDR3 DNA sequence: TGTGCCAGCAGCATGGGGAGAGATACGCAGTATTTT. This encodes CASSMGRDTQYF.

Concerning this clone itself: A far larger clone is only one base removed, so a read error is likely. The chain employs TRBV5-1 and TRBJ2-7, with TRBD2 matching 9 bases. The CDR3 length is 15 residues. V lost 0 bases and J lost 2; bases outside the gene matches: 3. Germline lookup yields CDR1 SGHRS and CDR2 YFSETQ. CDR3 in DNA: TGCGCCAGCAGCTTGGTTAGCGGGAGTACCTACGAGCAGTACTTC. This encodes CASSLVSGSTYEQYF.

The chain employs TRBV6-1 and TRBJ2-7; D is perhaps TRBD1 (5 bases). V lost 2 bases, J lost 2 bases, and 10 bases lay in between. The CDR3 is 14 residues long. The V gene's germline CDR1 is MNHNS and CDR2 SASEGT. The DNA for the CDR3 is TGTGCCAGCAGTGAATGGGGCCCCCCCTACGAGCAGTACTTC. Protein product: CASSEWGPPYEQYF.

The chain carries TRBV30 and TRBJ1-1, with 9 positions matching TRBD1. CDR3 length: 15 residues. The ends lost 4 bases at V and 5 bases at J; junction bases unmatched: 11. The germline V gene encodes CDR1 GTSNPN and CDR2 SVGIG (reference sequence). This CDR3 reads CAWKVLGQGVTEAFF. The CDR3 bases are TGTGCCTGGAAGGTATTGGGACAGGGCGTTACTGAAGCTTTCTTT.

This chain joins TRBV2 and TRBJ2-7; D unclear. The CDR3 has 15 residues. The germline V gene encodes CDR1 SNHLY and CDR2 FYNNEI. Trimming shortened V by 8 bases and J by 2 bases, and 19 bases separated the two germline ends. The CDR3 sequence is CASVPDAAPAYEQYF. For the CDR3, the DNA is TGTGCCAGCGTCCCCGATGCGGCCCCTGCCTACGAGCAGTACTTC.

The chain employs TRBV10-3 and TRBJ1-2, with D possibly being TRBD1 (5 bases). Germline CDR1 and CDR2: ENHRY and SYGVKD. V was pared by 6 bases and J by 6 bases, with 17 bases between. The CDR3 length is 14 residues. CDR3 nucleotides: TGTGCCATCAGAACAGGAGTCGGCTATAATGGCTACACCTTC. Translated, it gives CAIRTGVGYNGYTF.

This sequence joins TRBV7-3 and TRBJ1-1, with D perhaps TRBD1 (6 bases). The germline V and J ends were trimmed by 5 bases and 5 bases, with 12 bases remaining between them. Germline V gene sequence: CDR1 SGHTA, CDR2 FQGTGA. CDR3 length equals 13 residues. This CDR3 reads CASSPLTGTEAFF. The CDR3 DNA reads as TGTGCCAGCAGCCCTCTAACAGGGACTGAAGCTTTCTTT. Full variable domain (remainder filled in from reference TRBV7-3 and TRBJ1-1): GAGVSQTPSNKVTEKGKYVELRCDPISGHTALYWYRQSLGQGPEFLIYFQGTGAADDSGLPNDRFFAVRPEGSVSTLKIQRTERGDSAVYLCASSPLTGTEAFFGQGTRLTVV.

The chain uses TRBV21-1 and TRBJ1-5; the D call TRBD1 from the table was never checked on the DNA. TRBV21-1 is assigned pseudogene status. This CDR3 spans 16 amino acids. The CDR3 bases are TGTGCCAGCAGCCCGACAGGGAAGAATTGCAATCAGCCCCAGCATTTT. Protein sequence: CASSPTGKNCNQPQHF.

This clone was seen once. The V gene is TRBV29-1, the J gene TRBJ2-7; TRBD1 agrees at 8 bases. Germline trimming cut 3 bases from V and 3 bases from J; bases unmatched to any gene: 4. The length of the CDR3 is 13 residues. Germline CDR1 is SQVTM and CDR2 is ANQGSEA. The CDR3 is CSVDQGASYEQYF. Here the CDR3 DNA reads TGCAGCGTTGACCAGGGGGCTAGCTACGAGCAGTACTTC.

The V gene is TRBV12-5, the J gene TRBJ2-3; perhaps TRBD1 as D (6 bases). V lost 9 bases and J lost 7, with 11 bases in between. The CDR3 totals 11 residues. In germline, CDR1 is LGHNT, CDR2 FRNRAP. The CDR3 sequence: CASSTGNTQYF. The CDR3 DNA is TGTGCTAGCTCGACAGGAAATACGCAGTATTTT.

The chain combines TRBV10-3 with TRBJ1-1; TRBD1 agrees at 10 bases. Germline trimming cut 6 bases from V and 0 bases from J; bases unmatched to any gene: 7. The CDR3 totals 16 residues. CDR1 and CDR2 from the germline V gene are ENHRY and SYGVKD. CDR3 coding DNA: TGTGCCATCAGGGCCGGGACAGGGGTCTTGAACACTGAAGCTTTCTTT. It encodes CAIRAGTGVLNTEAFF.

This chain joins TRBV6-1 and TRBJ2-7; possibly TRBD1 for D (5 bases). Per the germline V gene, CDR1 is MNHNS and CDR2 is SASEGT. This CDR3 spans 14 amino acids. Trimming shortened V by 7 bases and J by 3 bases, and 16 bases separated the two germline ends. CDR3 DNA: TGTGCCAGCAAACACCTCCCCAGGGACTACGAGCAGTACTTC. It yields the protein CASKHLPRDYEQYF.

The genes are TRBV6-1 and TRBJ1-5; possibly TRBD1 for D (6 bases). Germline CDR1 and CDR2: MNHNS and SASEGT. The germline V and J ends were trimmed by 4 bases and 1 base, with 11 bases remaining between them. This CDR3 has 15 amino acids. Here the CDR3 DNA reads TGTGCCAGCAGTGGACAGGAAAGAAGCAATCAGCCCCAGCATTTT. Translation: CASSGQERSNQPQHF.

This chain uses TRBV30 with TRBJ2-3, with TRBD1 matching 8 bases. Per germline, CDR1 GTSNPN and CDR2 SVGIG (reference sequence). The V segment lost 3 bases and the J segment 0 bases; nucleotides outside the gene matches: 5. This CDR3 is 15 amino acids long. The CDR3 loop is CAWRRTGTSTDTQYF. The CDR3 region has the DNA TGTGCCTGGAGGAGGACAGGGACTAGCACAGATACGCAGTATTTT. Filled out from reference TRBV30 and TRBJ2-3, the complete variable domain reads SQTIHQWPATLVQPVGSPLSLECTVEGTSNPNLYWYRQAAGRGLQLLFYSVGIGQISSEVPQNLSASRPQDRQFILSSKKLLLSDSGFYLCAWRRTGTSTDTQYFGPGTRLTVL.

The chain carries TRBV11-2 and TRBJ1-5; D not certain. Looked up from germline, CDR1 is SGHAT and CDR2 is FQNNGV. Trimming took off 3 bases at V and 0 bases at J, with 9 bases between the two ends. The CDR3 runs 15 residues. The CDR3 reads CASSFGGYSNQPQHF. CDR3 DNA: TGTGCCAGCAGCTTCGGCGGCTATAGCAATCAGCCCCAGCATTTT.

This CDR3 is CASSFEFSGYTF. The CDR3 DNA is TGTGCCAGCAGTTTTGAGTTTTCTGGCTACACCTTC. This chain uses TRBV28 with TRBJ1-2; D gene unclear. The CDR3 extends over 12 amino acids. The germline V gene has CDR1 MDHEN and CDR2 SYDVKM. V was pared by 3 bases and J by 7 bases, with 9 bases between.

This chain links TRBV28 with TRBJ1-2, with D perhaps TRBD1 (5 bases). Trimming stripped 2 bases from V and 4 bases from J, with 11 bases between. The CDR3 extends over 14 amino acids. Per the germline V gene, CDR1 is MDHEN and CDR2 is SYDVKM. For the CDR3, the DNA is TGTGCCAGCAGTTTACGACAGCTTGGCTATGGCTACACCTTC. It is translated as CASSLRQLGYGYTF.

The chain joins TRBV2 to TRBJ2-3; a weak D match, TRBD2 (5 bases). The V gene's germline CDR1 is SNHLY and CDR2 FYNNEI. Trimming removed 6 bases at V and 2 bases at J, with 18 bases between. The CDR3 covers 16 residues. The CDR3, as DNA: TGTGCCAGCAGCGACCCTGACGGGGAAAACACAGATACGCAGTATTTT. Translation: CASSDPDGENTDTQYF.